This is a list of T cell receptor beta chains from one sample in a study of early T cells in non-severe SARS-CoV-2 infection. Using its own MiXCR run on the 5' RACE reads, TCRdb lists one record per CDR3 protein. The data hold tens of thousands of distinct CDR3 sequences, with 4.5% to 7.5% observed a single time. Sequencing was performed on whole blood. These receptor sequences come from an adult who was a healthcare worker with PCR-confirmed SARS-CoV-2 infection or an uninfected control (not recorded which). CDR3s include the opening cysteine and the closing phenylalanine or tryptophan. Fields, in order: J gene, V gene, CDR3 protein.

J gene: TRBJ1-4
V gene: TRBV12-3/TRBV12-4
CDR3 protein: CASSFKTARAEKLFF

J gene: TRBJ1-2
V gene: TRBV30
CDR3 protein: CAWSVGQGGYTF

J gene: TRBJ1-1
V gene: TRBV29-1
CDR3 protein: CSVVYIREAFF

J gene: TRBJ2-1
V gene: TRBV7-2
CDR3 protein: CASSLSLAGGREQFF

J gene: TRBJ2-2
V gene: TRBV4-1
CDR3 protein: CASSRTESTGELFF

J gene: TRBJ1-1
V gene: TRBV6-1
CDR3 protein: CASTREGGRTEAFF

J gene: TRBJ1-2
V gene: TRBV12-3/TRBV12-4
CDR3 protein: CASSQSSAGGYGYTF

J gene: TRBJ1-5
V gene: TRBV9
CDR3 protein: CASSESQGANQPQHF

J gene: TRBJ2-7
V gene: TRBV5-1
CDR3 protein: CASSLGEGREQYF

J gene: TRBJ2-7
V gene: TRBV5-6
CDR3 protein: CASSLAGFHSYEQYF

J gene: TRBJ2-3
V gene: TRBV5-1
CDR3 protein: CASSLLQGVQPTDTQYF

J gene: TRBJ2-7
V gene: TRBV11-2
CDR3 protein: CASSRRRDRQHYEQYF

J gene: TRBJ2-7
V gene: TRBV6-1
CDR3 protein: CASSDSPGLPEQYF

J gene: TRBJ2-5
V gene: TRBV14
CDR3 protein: CASSRILAGGLETQYF

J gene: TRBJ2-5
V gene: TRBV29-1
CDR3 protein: CSGQGSPSKQETQYF

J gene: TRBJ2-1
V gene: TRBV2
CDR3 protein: CASSGTSVNEQFF

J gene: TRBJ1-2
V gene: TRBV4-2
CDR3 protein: CASSQDAYGYTF

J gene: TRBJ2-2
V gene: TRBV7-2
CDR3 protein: CASSRTRNTGELFF

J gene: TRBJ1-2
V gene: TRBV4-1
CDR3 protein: CASSQDFVYGYTF

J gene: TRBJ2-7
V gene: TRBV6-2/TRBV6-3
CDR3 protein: CASSNTYEQYF

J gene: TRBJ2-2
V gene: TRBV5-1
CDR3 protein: CASQTGANTGELFF

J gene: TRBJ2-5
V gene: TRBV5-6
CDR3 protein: CASSSLGSTETQYF

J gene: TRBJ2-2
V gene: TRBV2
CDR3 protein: CASSETSGGTGELFF